One T cell receptor (beta chain) is described in this entry. Its antigen is not known. Deletions cut 0 bases from V and 3 bases from J, with 14 bases between. This CDR3 region has 15 residues. CDR1 is GTSNPN and CDR2 is SVGIG in the germline V gene (reference sequence). Study processing details: Owing to the provision of junction-only sequences devoid of quality scores by immunoSEQ, filtering differed. Method: immunoSEQ multiplex PCR; TCRdb's copy keeps in-frame clones and lacks some. V, J and clone size are taken as reported in that table, and D and trimming were inferred from the DNA itself. The sample lists about 1,800,000 clones, about 94% occurring once. This sample is drawn from a study of shared clonotypes between healthy human individuals. Study overall: Donor ages ranged 18 to 49 years: a couple of women, a few men. Each donor's CD8 memory used one plate, CD8 naive two, each CD4 subset three. Points from the study as a whole: Only blood was sampled; tissue repertoires likely differ.

CD45RO-negative, CCR7-positively selected cells formed the naive CD8 fraction, excluding terminally differentiated effector memory CD45RA+ cells. The specimen sequenced was naive CD8+ T cells sorted from blood. This chain connects TRBV30 to TRBJ1-1; D may be TRBD1 (5 bases). The receptor comes from a man aged 18 to 30 in good health. Here the CDR3 DNA reads TGTGCCTGGAGTGTACTGGGGGGTGTAGACACTGAAGCTTTCTTT. Amino acid sequence: CAWSVLGGVDTEAFF.